The rows below give T cell receptor beta chains drawn from one sample of a study of regulatory T cells in long-lasting Graves disease. Using its own MiXCR run on the multiplex PCR reads, TCRdb lists one record per CDR3 protein. The sample holds roughly 450,000 distinct CDR3 sequences, about a quarter seen once. Sequenced here: peripheral blood mononuclear cells (PBMCs), sampled when the disease was refractory, from a patient treated with antithyroid drugs. All receptors come from a female donor with Graves disease. Each CDR3 is given without its conserved first and last residue. Each record gives: clone size, V gene, D gene, CDR3 protein. A D gene is named only where the DNA matches it firmly. The size entry is marked missing in some rows and otherwise reads once, few, many or a size class.

few TRBV20-1 NA SARRAPSNTGELF
few TRBV5-1 NA ASREGSMNTEAF
NA TRBV27 TRBD2 ASSNGLGDNEQF
NA TRBV18 NA ASSPGTGINEQF
NA TRBV3-1 TRBD1 ASSHGDRGRNGGYT
NA TRBV20-1 TRBD2 SARETSGTYEQY
many TRBV6-5 NA ASSYANRQDQRGAF
few TRBV20-1 TRBD1 SAFNPGQGVGEQY
few TRBV20-1 TRBD2 SAREWGGDNEQF
NA TRBV19 NA ASSMDLNTEAF
many TRBV2 NA ASSEGGTSQH
NA TRBV28 NA ASSPAVRDTQY
many TRBV20-1 NA SARDSVGYGYT
few TRBV30 NA AWSKTTGELF